This record concerns one TCR beta chain sequence. CDR1 is MNHEY, CDR2 SVGEGT, per germline. Trimming cost V 4 bases and J 8 bases, with 11 bases left between them. The CDR3 covers 12 residues. This entry is derived from a study of blood T cell repertoires in COVID-19. For the study at large: PBMCs, B-cell-depleted T cells, or T cells provided the cDNA or gDNA that made up the material.

In the original workflow: Nucleated cell counts were estimated from reference gene primer amplification. Sequencing was performed with immunoSEQ multiplex PCR; in TCRdb, only in-frame clones are kept and a portion is missing. V and J calls and clone size come straight from that table; D and trimming were deduced from the DNA. The data hold tens of thousands of clones, with around 87% observed a single time. The sample was peripheral blood. This chain links TRBV6-2 or TRBV6-3 with TRBJ1-1, with D unresolved. The origin of this receptor is a human donor with acute or convalescent COVID-19. The donor label of this sample is uncertain. CDR3 sequence (DNA): TGTGCCAGCAGTTTCTCCGGGATCGAAGCTTTCTTT. This translates into CASSFSGIEAFF.